This T cell receptor (beta chain) was profiled in a study of T cells after yellow fever vaccination. CDR3 size: 15 residues. Germline loops: CDR1 KGHSH, CDR2 LQKENI. With 3 bases clipped from V and 9 bases from J, the junction kept 8 bases outside the gene matches. TCRdb re-analysed the 5' RACE reads in MiXCR, keeping a single row per CDR3 protein. The sample lists some 560,000 distinct CDR3 sequences; about 15% were seen once. The V and J genes are TRBV18 and TRBJ2-1; 10 positions match TRBD2. Sequenced material: PBMCs, taken around 5 days after the first yellow fever vaccination. The receptor's source is a man aged 18 to 29 who received the YFV17D yellow fever vaccine. CDR3 nucleotide sequence: TGTGCCAGCTCACCCCGACGAGCGGGGGGGTCTGAGCAGTTCTTC. This translates into CASSPRRAGGSEQFF.